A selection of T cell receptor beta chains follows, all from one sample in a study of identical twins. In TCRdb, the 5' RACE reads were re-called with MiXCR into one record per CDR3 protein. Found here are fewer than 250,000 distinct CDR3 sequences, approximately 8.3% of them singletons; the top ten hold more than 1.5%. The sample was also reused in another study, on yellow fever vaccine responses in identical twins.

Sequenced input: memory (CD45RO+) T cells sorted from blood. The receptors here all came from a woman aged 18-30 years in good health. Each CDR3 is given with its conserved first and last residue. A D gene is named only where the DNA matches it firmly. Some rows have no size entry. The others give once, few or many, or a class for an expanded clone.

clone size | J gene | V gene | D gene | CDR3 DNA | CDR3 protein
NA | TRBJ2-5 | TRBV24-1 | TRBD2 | TGTGCCACCAGCCTTTCAGGACTAGCGGGATTCCAAGAGACCCAGTACTTC | CATSLSGLAGFQETQYF
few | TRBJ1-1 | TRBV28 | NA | TGTGCCAGCAGTTTCAAGCGACAGGCCAACACTGAAGCTTTCTTT | CASSFKRQANTEAFF
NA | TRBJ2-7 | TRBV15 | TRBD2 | TGTGCCACCAGCTCACCCAGCTCTAGCGGGGGACCCTATGGAGGGGAGCAGTACTTC | CATSSPSSSGGPYGGEQYF
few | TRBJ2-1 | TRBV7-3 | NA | TGTGCCAGCAGCTTAAGGGTTGTCAGGGGCGCGAGTGACCTCAATGAGCAGTTCTTC | CASSLRVVRGASDLNEQFF
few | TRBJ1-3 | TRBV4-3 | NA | TGCGCCAGCAGCCTGACGGGTGGTGGCGGAAACACCATATATTTT | CASSLTGGGGNTIYF
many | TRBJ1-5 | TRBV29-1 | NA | TGCAGCGTTGTGCTAGGTCTGGGGGATCTGGAGCCCCAGCATTTT | CSVVLGLGDLEPQHF
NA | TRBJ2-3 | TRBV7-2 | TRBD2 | TGTGCCAGCAGGGGGACTAGCGCGGATACGCAGTATTTT | CASRGTSADTQYF
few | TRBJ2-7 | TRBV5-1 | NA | TGCGCCAGCAGCTTGGTTTCAGGGGACTACGAGCAGTACTTC | CASSLVSGDYEQYF
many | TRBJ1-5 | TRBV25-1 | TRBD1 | TGTGCCAGCAGTGCCGGACAGGGGGCAAATCAGCCCCAGCATTTT | CASSAGQGANQPQHF
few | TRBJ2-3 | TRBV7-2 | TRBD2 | TGTGCCAGCAGCTTGAGCGGGAATACGCATTATTTT | CASSLSGNTHYF
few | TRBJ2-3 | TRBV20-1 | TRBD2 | TGCAGTGCGTTAGCGGGAGACACAGATACGCAGTATTTT | CSALAGDTDTQYF
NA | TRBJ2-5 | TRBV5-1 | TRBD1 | TGCGCCAGCAGCGTACTACCGGGACAGGTACAAGAGACCCAGTACTTC | CASSVLPGQVQETQYF
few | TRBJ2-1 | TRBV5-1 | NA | TGCGCCAGCACTTCCGGACCCGCCGGAGGCCGGCATGAGCAGTTCTTC | CASTSGPAGGRHEQFF
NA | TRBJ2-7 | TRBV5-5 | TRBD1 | TGTGCCAGCAGCCTGCTGGACAGGCCCTACGAGCAGTACTTC | CASSLLDRPYEQYF
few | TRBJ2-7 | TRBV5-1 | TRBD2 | TGCGCCAGCAGCATAGCGGGAGTGGGCGAGCAGTACTTC | CASSIAGVGEQYF
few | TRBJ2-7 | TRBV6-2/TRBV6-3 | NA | TGTGCCTCACAACGGACAGCTCAATACGAGCAGTACTTC | CASQRTAQYEQYF
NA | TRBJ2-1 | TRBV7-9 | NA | TGTGCCAGCAGCTTAGTTCTAGCGTGGAGCTCCTACAATGAGCAGTTCTTC | CASSLVLAWSSYNEQFF
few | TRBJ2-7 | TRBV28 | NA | TGTGCCAGCAGTTTATCAGGACGCTGGGAGCAGTACTTC | CASSLSGRWEQYF
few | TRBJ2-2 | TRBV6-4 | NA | TGTGCCAGCAGTGACTCAGTTGAGGTCGGGGAGCTGTTTTTT | CASSDSVEVGELFF
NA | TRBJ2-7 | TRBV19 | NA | TGTGCCAGTAGTATCACCCTCCGCCTAGAGCAGTACTTC | CASSITLRLEQYF
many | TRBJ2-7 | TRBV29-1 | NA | TGCAGCGTTGAGGTCGAGGCCCGGTCGCAGTACTTC | CSVEVEARSQYF
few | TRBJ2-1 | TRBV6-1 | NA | TGTGCCAGCAGTGAAGAGGGGGCCTACAATGAGCAGTTCTTC | CASSEEGAYNEQFF
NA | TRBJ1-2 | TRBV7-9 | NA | TGTGCCAGCAGCCAAGAGACCCGGGGTGGCTACACCTTC | CASSQETRGGYTF
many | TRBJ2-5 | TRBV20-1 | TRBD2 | TGCAGTGCTGGAATCGGGGGGGCCGTCGAGACCCAGTACTTC | CSAGIGGAVETQYF
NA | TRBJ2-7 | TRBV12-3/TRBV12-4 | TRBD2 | TGTGCCAGCAGTTTGGCGGGAGGGTCACACGAGCAGTACTTC | CASSLAGGSHEQYF
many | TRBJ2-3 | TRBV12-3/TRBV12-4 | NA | TGTGCCAGCAGTCCGGGACAACCCACAGATACGCAGTATTTT | CASSPGQPTDTQYF
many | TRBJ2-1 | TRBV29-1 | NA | TGTTCAACAGAGAGCTCCTACAATGAGCAGTTCTTC | CSTESSYNEQFF
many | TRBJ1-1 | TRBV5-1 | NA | TGCGCCAGCAGCAGGGCAGGGTCGAACACTGAAGCTTTCTTT | CASSRAGSNTEAFF
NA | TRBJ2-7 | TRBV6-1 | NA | TGTGCCAGCAGGACCCCCGGGGGCAGGTACGAGCAGTACTTC | CASRTPGGRYEQYF
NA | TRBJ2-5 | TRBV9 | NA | TGTGCCAGCGGAGGGGGGGGGCGTCAAGAGACCCAGTACTTC | CASGGGGRQETQYF
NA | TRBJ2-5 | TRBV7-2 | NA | TGTGCCAGCAGCTTAGCCGGTCTTACGGAGACCCAGTACTTC | CASSLAGLTETQYF
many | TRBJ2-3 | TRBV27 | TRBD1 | TGTGCCAGCAGTCAAGAGAGGGGGCGGACAGATACGCAGTATTTT | CASSQERGRTDTQYF
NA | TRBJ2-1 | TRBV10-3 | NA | TGTGCCATCATGGGGGGACCGGGACAGAGTAACCTTGAGCAGTTCTTC | CAIMGGPGQSNLEQFF
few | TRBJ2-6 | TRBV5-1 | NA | TGCGCCAGCAGCTTGGGACCGGGAAGTTCCTCTGGGGCCAACGTCCTGACTTTC | CASSLGPGSSSGANVLTF
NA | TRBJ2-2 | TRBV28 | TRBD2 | TGTGCCAGCAGTTTATCTACTAGCGGGACCTCCGGGGAGCTGTTTTTT | CASSLSTSGTSGELFF
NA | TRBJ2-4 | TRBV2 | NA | TGTGCCGGCAAGGGCGCGGACATTCAGTACTTC | CAGKGADIQYF
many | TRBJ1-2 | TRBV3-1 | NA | TGTGCCAGCAGCCACTTGACCGGGGATGGCTACACCTTC | CASSHLTGDGYTF
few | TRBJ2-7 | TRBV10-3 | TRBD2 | TGTGCCATCAGTGAGTCTAGCGGGAGGACCTACGAGCAGTACTTC | CAISESSGRTYEQYF
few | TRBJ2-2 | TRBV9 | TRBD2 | TGTGCCAGCAGCGTAGCTCCGGCTAGCGGGGGGGCACACGGGGAGCTGTTTTTT | CASSVAPASGGAHGELFF
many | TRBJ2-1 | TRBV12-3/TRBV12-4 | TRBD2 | TGTGCCAGCCGCACTAGCGGGACGCCTAGGGACGAGCAGTTCTTC | CASRTSGTPRDEQFF
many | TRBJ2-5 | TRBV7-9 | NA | TGTGCCAGCAGCTTCGCGGCAGGGGTGGAGACCCAGTACTTC | CASSFAAGVETQYF
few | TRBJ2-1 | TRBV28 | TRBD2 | TGTGCCAGCAGTCAACTAGCGGAGAACAATGAGCAGTTCTTC | CASSQLAENNEQFF
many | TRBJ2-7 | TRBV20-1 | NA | TGCAGTGCTAGGGGAGAGGGAGAGCAGTACTTC | CSARGEGEQYF
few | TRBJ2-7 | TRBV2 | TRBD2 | TGTGCCAGCAGTAGGACTAGCGGGAGGGTCTACGAGCAGTACTTC | CASSRTSGRVYEQYF
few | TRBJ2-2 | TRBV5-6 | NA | TGTGCCAGCAGCCCATATGTGGGGGGAATCACCGGGGAGCTGTTTTTT | CASSPYVGGITGELFF
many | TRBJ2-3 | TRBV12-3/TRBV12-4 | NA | TGTGCCAGCAGTTTTGGTCAGGGCGACACAGATACGCAGTATTTT | CASSFGQGDTDTQYF
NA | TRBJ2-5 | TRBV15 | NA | TGTGCCACCAGCGGTGGATTAGAGACCCAGTACTTC | CATSGGLETQYF
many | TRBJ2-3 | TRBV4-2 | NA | TGTGCCAGCAGCCAAGATGAGAGTTATACGCAGTATTTT | CASSQDESYTQYF
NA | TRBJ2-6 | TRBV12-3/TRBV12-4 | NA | TGTGCCAGCAATTTGGAGCTAGGGAGGGGGGTAAGCTCTGGGGCCAACGTCCTGACTTTC | CASNLELGRGVSSGANVLTF
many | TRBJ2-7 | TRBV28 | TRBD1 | TGTGCCAGCAGTTTGGGGTCCAGGGGGTTAGAAGAGCAGTACTTC | CASSLGSRGLEEQYF
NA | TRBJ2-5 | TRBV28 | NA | TGTGCCAATTCCAAAAGGGACCACCAAGAGACCCAGTACTTC | CANSKRDHQETQYF
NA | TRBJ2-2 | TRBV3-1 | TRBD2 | TGTGCCAGCAGCCAGGGAATAGCGGGAGAAGGGACCGGGGAGCTGTTTTTT | CASSQGIAGEGTGELFF